Described below is a single T cell receptor (beta chain) sequence and its context. Germline values: CDR1 SGHTA, CDR2 FQGTGA. Trimming took off 4 bases at V and 8 bases at J, with 14 bases between the two ends. The CDR3 consists of 13 residues. Amplified TCR beta CDR3 regions came from RNA transcripts. First-round RT-PCR targeting the TCR CDR3 was performed with the HTBI primer set. One entry per CDR3 protein results from TCRdb running MiXCR on the multiplex PCR reads. The table shows around 800,000 distinct CDR3 sequences, with roughly 40% occurring only once. This record belongs to a study of T cells in Graves' hyperthyroidism and ophthalmopathy.

The origin of this receptor is a man aged 18 to 30 with Graves' hyperthyroidism. Sample: blood. This chain links TRBV7-3 with TRBJ1-1; the D gene is possibly TRBD1 (5 bases). CDR3 region: CASSSWGGEEAFF. The DNA for the CDR3 is TGTGCCAGCAGCTCCTGGGGAGGGGAAGAAGCTTTCTTT. Complete variable domain (other parts from reference TRBV7-3 and TRBJ1-1): GAGVSQTPSNKVTEKGKYVELRCDPISGHTALYWYRQSLGQGPEFLIYFQGTGAADDSGLPNDRFFAVRPEGSVSTLKIQRTERGDSAVYLCASSSWGGEEAFFGQGTRLTVV.